These 5 T cell receptor beta chains were all obtained from the same sample, sequenced in a study of T cell clonality in common variable immunodeficiency. These receptors' antigens are unknown. The table came from immunoSEQ multiplex PCR; TCRdb's copy has only in-frame clones and leaves some out. This repertoire holds around 19,000 clones, and none appear only once. General observations from the study: Common variable immunodeficiency TCR beta sequences reportedly had fewer deletions and N-nucleotide insertions.

The material sequenced was peripheral blood mononuclear cells. The receptors derive from a human donor with common variable immunodeficiency.

This clone was observed at least ten times. The read finishes 3 residues shy of the CDR3 end, and the germline J gene is used to complete it. V and J are TRBV13 and TRBJ2-2, with 9 positions matching TRBD1. CDR3 size: 17 residues. CDR1 is PRHDT and CDR2 is FYEKMQ in the germline V gene (reference sequence). J lost 1 base, V lost 5 bases, and 8 bases had no gene match. Here the CDR3 reads CASSPRQGGKNTGELFF. The covered CDR3 bases are TGTGCCAGCAGCCCTCGACAGGGGGGTAAGAACACCGGGGAG.

This clone was recorded many times. The read halts 3 residues ahead of the CDR3 end, with the missing end drawn from the germline J gene. The V call is TRBV30, the J call TRBJ2-7; 14 bases fit TRBD2. This CDR3 has 16 amino acids. Germline V gives CDR1 GTSNPN, CDR2 SVGIG (reference sequence). V lost 1 base, J lost 2 bases, and 4 bases stayed unmatched. The CDR3 spells CAWSGSGLAGAYEQYF. The sequenced part of the CDR3 DNA is TGTGCCTGGAGTGGCTCGGGACTAGCGGGAGCCTACGAG.

The sample holds a few counts of this clone. The CDR3 end falls 3 residues outside the read, so it is completed with the germline J gene. The rearrangement links TRBV29-1 to TRBJ2-5, with D possibly being TRBD1 (6 bases). This CDR3 is 13 amino acids long. V was shortened by 7 bases and J by 4 bases, with 16 bases between the two germline ends. Germline V lookup: CDR1 SQVTM, CDR2 ANQGSEA. CDR3 sequence reads: CSADQQGRETQYF. The covered CDR3 bases are TGCAGCGCAGACCAACAGGGACGAGAGACC.

This clone was counted a few times. The CDR3 region is CASSRTGGGGELFF. The part of the CDR3 DNA that was read is TGTGCCAGCAGCCGTACAGGGGGTGGCGGGGAG. The rearrangement uses TRBV6-2 or TRBV6-3 and TRBJ2-2; 8 bases match TRBD1. The read stops 3 residues short of the end of the CDR3; the missing end is completed from the germline J gene. The trim removed 6 bases at V and 7 bases at J, leaving 7 bases unmatched. Germline V gives CDR1 MNHEY, CDR2 SVGEGT. The CDR3 has 14 residues.

Concerning this clone itself: Read sequence stops 3 residues before the CDR3 end, and the germline J gene provides the missing end. The chain joins TRBV7-8 to TRBJ2-3, with D possibly TRBD1 on 6 matching bases. This CDR3 is 17 amino acids long. The ends were cut back, 1 base at V and 2 bases at J, with 16 bases in the middle. CDR1 and CDR2 from the germline V gene are SGHVS and FQNEAQ. The CDR3 region is CASSLVRPGEFTDTQYF. The covered CDR3 bases are TGTGCCAGCAGCTTAGTTAGGCCAGGGGAGTTCACAGATACG.